A selection of T cell receptor beta chains follows, all from one sample in a study of spatial heterogeneity in lung cancer. One entry per CDR3 protein, called by TCRdb with MiXCR from the 5' RACE reads. Seen here are about 52,000 distinct CDR3 sequences, about 7.4% observed once, and the top ten hold less than 45%. The sample here was PBMCs, taken at follow-up. The receptors stem from a female donor with early-stage non-small cell lung cancer. Both conserved end residues are part of each CDR3. Fields, in order: J gene, V gene, clone size, D gene, CDR3 DNA, CDR3 protein. A D gene is named only where the DNA matches it firmly. Only some rows state a clone size, as once, few, many or a class for expanded clones.

TRBJ2-1,TRBV12-3/TRBV12-4,NA,NA,TGTGCCAGCAGTTTAGGGGAAGCGGATGAGCAGTTCTTC,CASSLGEADEQFF
TRBJ2-3,TRBV24-1,few,TRBD1,TGTGCCACCTCCGAGACAGGGGTAGATACGCAGTATTTT,CATSETGVDTQYF
TRBJ1-1,TRBV7-2,NA,NA,TGTGCCAGCAGCTTAGCGAGGCGGACTGAAGCTTTCTTT,CASSLARRTEAFF
TRBJ2-2,TRBV4-3,NA,TRBD2,TGCGCCAGCGGCCATAGGACTAGTCAGAGCACCGGGGAGCTGTTTTTT,CASGHRTSQSTGELFF
TRBJ2-3,TRBV20-1,many,TRBD2,TGCAGTGCTAGACTCCTGACTAGCTTGCCAGATACGCAGTATTTT,CSARLLTSLPDTQYF
TRBJ2-7,TRBV11-2,many,NA,TGTGCCAGCAGCTTATCCCCAGGGATATCCTACGAGCAGTACTTC,CASSLSPGISYEQYF
TRBJ2-7,TRBV5-6,NA,NA,TGTGCCAGCAGCTTTCCCACAGGTCGACGGGAGCAGTACTTC,CASSFPTGRREQYF
TRBJ2-3,TRBV2,NA,TRBD2,TGTGCCAGCAGTCCTAGGACTAGCGCCCTCACAGATACGCAGTATTTT,CASSPRTSALTDTQYF
TRBJ2-1,TRBV19,many,TRBD2,TGTGCCAGTAAGCCTAGCGGGGGGGCCGTAGATGAGCAGTTCTTC,CASKPSGGAVDEQFF
TRBJ2-3,TRBV6-5,few,NA,TGTGCCAGCAGTCATATGACCCCCCCGTCGGCAGATACGCAGTATTTT,CASSHMTPPSADTQYF
TRBJ1-6,TRBV29-1,few,TRBD1,TGCAGCGTCCGACAGGGAGAAAGTTCACCCCTCCACTTT,CSVRQGESSPLHF
TRBJ2-7,TRBV12-3/TRBV12-4,few,NA,TGTGCCAGCGGGTCACGCTCCTACGAGCAGTACTTC,CASGSRSYEQYF
TRBJ2-7,TRBV7-2,NA,TRBD2,TGTGCCAGCAGCTGGACTAGCGGGGGGCCGACCGGGAGGTACGAGCAGTACTTC,CASSWTSGGPTGRYEQYF